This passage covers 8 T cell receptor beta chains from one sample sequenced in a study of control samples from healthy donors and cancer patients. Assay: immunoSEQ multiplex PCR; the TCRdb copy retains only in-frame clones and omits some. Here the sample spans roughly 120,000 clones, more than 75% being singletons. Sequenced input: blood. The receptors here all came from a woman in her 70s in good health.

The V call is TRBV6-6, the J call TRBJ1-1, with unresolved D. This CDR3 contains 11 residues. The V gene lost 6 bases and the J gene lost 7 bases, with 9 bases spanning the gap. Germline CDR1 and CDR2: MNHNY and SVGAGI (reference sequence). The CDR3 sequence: CASSPALEAFF. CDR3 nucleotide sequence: TGTGCCAGCAGCCCGGCCCTTGAAGCTTTCTTT.

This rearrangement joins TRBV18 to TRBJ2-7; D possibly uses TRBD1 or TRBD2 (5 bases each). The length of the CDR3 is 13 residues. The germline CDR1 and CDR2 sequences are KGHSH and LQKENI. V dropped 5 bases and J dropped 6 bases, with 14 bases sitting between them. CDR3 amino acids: CASSIQGELEQYF. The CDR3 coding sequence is TGTGCCAGCTCAATTCAGGGAGAGCTCGAGCAGTACTTC.

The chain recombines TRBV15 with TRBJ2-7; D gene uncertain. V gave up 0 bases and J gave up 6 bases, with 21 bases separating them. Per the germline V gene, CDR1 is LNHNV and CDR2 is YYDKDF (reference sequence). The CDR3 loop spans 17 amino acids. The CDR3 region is CATSRDLSLTANGEQYF. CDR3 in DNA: TGTGCCACCAGCAGAGATCTTTCGTTGACCGCTAATGGCGAGCAGTACTTC.

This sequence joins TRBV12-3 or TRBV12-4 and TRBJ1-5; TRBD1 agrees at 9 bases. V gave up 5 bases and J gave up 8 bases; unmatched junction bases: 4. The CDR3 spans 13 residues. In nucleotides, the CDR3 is TGTGCCAGCAGTACAGGGGGCTGGGAGCCCCAGCATTTT. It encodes CASSTGGWEPQHF.

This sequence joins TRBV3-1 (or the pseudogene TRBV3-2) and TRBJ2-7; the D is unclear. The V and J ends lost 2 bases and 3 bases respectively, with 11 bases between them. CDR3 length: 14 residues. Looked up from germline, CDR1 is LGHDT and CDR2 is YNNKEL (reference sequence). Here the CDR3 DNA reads TGTGCCAGCAGCCAAAACGACGGTAACTACGAGCAGTACTTC. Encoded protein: CASSQNDGNYEQYF.

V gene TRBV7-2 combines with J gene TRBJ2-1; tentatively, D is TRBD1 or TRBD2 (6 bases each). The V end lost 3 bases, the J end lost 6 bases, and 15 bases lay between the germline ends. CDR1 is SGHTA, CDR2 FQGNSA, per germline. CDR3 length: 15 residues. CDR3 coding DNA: TGTGCCAGCAGCTTCTGGGGGGCTAAGGGCAATGAGCAGTTCTTC. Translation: CASSFWGAKGNEQFF.

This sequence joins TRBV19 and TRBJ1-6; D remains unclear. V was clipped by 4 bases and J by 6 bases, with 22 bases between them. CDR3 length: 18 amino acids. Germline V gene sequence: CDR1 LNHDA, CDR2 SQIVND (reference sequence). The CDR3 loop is CASSNPLASRQPNSPLHF. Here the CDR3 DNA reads TGTGCCAGTAGTAACCCTTTGGCTAGCCGGCAGCCTAATTCACCCCTCCACTTT.

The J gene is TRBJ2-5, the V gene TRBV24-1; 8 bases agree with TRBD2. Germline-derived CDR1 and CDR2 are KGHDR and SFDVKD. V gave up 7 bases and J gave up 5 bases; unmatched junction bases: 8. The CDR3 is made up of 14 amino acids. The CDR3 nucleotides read TGTGCCACCAGGAAAGCGGGGGCTGGGGAGACCCAGTACTTC. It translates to CATRKAGAGETQYF.